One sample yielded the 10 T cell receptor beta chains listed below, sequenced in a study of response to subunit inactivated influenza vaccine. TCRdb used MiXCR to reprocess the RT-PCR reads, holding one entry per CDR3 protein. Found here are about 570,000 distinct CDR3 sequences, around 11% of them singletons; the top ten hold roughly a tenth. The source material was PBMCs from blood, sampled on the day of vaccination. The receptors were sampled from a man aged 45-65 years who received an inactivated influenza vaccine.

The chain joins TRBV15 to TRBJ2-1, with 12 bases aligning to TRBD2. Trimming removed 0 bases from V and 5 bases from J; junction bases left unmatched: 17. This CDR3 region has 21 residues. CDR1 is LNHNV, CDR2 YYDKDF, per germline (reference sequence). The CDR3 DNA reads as TGTGCCACCAGCAGAGATCAGCTTTATTTGGGACTAGCGGGTCTGAACAATGAGCAGTTCTTC. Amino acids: CATSRDQLYLGLAGLNNEQFF.

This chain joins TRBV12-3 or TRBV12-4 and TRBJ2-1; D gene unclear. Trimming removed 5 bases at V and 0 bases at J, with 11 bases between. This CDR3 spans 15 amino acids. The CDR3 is CASSPRPNSYNEQFF. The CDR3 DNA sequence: TGTGCCAGCAGTCCGCGGCCTAACTCCTACAATGAGCAGTTCTTC.

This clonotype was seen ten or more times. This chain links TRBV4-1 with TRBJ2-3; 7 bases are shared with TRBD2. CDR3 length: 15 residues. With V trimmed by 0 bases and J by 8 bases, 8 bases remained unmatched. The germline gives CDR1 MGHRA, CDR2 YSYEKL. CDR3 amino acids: CASSQEGQGGTTQYF. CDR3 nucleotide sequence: TGCGCCAGCAGCCAAGAGGGGCAGGGAGGGACTACGCAGTATTTT.

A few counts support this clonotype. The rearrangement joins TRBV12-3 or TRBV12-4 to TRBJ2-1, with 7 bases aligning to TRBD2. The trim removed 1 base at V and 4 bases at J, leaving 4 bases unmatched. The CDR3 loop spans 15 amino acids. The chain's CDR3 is CASSLGGLQYNEQFF. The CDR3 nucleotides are TGTGCCAGCAGTTTAGGGGGACTACAATACAATGAGCAGTTCTTC.

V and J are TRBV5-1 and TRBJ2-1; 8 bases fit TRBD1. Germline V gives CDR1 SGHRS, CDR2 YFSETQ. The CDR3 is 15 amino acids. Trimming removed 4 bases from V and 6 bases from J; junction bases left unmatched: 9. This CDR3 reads CASSVGTGGGNEQFF. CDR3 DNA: TGCGCCAGCAGCGTGGGGACAGGTGGGGGCAATGAGCAGTTCTTC.

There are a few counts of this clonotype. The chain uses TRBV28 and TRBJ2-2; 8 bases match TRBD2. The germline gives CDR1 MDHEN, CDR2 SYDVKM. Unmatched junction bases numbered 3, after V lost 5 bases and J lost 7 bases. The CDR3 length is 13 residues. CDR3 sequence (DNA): TGTGCCAGCAGTCCGGGGGGGCTCGGGGAGCTGTTTTTT. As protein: CASSPGGLGELFF.

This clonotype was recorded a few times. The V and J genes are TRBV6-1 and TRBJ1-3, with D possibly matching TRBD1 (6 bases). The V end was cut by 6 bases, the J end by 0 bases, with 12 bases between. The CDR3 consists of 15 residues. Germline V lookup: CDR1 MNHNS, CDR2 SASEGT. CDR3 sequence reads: CASSPQGISGNTIYF. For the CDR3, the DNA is TGTGCCAGCAGCCCACAGGGTATCTCTGGAAACACCATATATTTT.

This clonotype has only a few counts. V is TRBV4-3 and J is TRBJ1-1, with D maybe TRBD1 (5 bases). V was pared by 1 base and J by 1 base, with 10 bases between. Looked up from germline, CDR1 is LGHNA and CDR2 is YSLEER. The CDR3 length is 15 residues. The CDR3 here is CASSQVRARNTEAFF. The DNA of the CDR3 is TGCGCCAGCAGCCAAGTCAGGGCCCGGAACACTGAAGCTTTCTTT.

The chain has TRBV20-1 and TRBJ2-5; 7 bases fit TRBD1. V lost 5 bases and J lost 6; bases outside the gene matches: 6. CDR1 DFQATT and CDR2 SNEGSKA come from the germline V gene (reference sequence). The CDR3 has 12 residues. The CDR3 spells CSADDRDKTQYF. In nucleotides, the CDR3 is TGCAGTGCTGACGACAGGGACAAGACCCAGTACTTC.

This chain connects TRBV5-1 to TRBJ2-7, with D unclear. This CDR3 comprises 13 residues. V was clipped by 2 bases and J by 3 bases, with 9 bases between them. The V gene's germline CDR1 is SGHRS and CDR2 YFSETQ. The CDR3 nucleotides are TGCGCCAGCAGCTTCCTTGACCGCTACGAGCAGTACTTC. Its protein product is CASSFLDRYEQYF.